Listed below are T cell receptor beta chains from one sample, sequenced in a study of cytomegalovirus exposure and HLA in healthy donors. The method was immunoSEQ multiplex PCR; TCRdb's version includes in-frame clones alone and lacks a portion of them. The sample has 150,000 to 200,000 clones; around four fifths are singletons. The material sequenced was PBMCs. These receptors were taken from a man aged 50 or older in good health and CMV-seropositive. CDR3s leave out the opening cysteine and the closing phenylalanine or tryptophan.

J gene,V gene,CDR3 protein
TRBJ1-1,TRBV7-9,ASSLDRASTEAF
TRBJ2-1,TRBV6-5,ASIDPGLGRGEQF
TRBJ2-5,TRBV6-5,ASRRRVPQETQY
TRBJ2-1,TRBV27,ASSLILAGGQNEQF
TRBJ2-3,TRBV7-2,ASSETSTDTQY
TRBJ2-3,TRBV4-2,ASSQHRGGQPTDTQY
TRBJ2-7,TRBV27,ASSLAGASFEQY
TRBJ2-3,TRBV7-9,ASSQAGGADTQY
TRBJ2-7,TRBV11-1,ASTKGGTATYEQY
TRBJ1-1,TRBV27,ASNRGQGFNTEAF
TRBJ2-7,TRBV14,ASSQDPAGLGVQY
TRBJ2-1,TRBV7-3,ASSLSSGGLSYNEQF
TRBJ2-7,TRBV6-5,ASSRGTGLPYEQY
TRBJ2-7,TRBV5-4,ASSLPTASYEQY
TRBJ2-2,TRBV7-9,ASSRTGDTGELF
TRBJ1-5,TRBV4-3,ASSQEAVNYQPQH
TRBJ2-3,TRBV30,AWSVLGTGLQY
TRBJ2-1,TRBV7-9,ASWGGLGSYNEQF
TRBJ2-7,TRBV18,ASSRSQLTYEQY
TRBJ2-7,TRBV30,AWGSGRGFSEQY
TRBJ2-5,TRBV7-9,SSRATGETQY
TRBJ2-1,TRBV4-2,ASSQTSGSSSYNEQF
TRBJ1-2,TRBV9,ASSVEAGGYT
TRBJ1-2,TRBV7-2,ASSFGWTGERYGYT
TRBJ2-1,TRBV29-1,SARFGGGGDEQF
TRBJ2-2,TRBV6-5,ASTMWAANTGELF
TRBJ1-2,TRBV30,AWNTGSRNYGYT
TRBJ2-7,TRBV7-8,ASSRGRGTYEQY
TRBJ2-5,TRBV5-6,ASSFGAGYQETQY
TRBJ2-5,TRBV9,ASSVATGETQY
TRBJ2-1,TRBV9,ASSRGLAGVYNEQF
TRBJ1-5,TRBV9,AEPGQGDTKGNQPQH
TRBJ2-7,TRBV4-3,ASSQDELSYEQY
TRBJ1-2,TRBV18,ASSPGTGNYGYT
TRBJ1-1,TRBV11-2,ASSLDGRANTEAF